What follows are 2 T cell receptor beta chains derived from one specimen sequenced in a study of T cell changes during pregnancy in multiple sclerosis. Only in-frame clones appear in the TCRdb table, and some are missing; sequencing was by immunoSEQ multiplex PCR. The table includes about 38,000 clones, around nine tenths detected once. Here the sequenced sample was CD4+ T cells from peripheral blood mononuclear cells, taken after pregnancy. The origin of the receptors is a female donor in good health, enrolled as a control in a pregnancy study.

This clone has only a few counts. This chain links TRBV25-1 with TRBJ1-2; 8 bases fit TRBD1. The CDR3 sequence is 16 residues long. The trim removed 8 bases at V and 2 bases at J, leaving 13 bases unmatched. Germline V gene data show CDR1 as MGHDK and CDR2 as SYGVNS. The CDR3 reads CASSPRTGNENYGYTF. CDR3 bases: TGTGCCAGCTCCCCACGGACAGGGAATGAAAACTATGGCTACACCTTC.

The chain combines TRBV7-9 with TRBJ2-5; 15 bases are shared with TRBD2. The CDR3 consists of 16 residues. Per germline, CDR1 SEHNR and CDR2 FQNEAQ (reference sequence). V shed 5 bases and J 4 bases; nucleotides not matched to a gene: 5. The CDR3 DNA is TGTGCCAGCAGCCCGGGACTAGCGGGAGGTCTAGAGACCCAGTACTTC. It encodes CASSPGLAGGLETQYF.